This T cell receptor (beta chain) was recorded in a study of beta chain features in type 1 diabetes. This CDR3 comprises 14 residues. CDR1 is MDHEN, CDR2 SYDVKM, per germline. The V and J ends lost 6 bases and 2 bases, in that order; junction bases with no gene match: 5. Investigators reverse transcribed all isolated RNA, so they sequenced expressed TCRB transcripts. Assay: immunoSEQ multiplex PCR; the TCRdb copy retains only in-frame clones and omits some. The sample records 300,000 to 400,000 clones, about 13% being singletons. Study-wide points: The study found moderately but significantly shorter TCRB CDR3s in all four CD4+ subsets of Type 1 diabetes patients.

This clone has just a few counts. The antigen remains undetermined. V usage is TRBV28 and J usage is TRBJ2-7; 9 bases align to TRBD2. The TCR was taken from a young woman with type 1 diabetes. Sequencing was done on a sample of naive CD4+ T cells from blood. The CDR3 DNA is TGTGCCAGCAGAAGTAGCGGGAGCCCCTACGAGCAGTACTTC. It yields the protein CASRSSGSPYEQYF.